This TCR beta chain was recovered during a study of blood T cell repertoires in COVID-19. Study-level background: Italy, Spain and the United States were the sources of the convalescent and acute COVID-19 samples. In each case, the material was cDNA or gDNA derived from T cells, B-cell-depleted T cells, or PBMCs.

There are 14 residues in the CDR3. Germline CDR1 is MNHEY and CDR2 is SVGAGI. V shed 5 bases and J shed 2 bases, with 10 bases lying between them. The authors' processing: Reference gene primers were amplified, and this amplification served to estimate nucleated cell counts. The method was immunoSEQ multiplex PCR; TCRdb's version includes in-frame clones alone and lacks a portion of them. The DNA was the basis for D and trimming; V, J and clone size are from that table. The table shows around 100,000 clones, with about 83% occurring only once. This clonotype was obtained from a man aged 35-49 years with active or convalescent COVID-19. This chain uses TRBV6-5 with TRBJ1-5; no clear D. Sequenced: peripheral blood. CDR3 protein: CASSTSYGNQPQHF. In DNA, the CDR3 is TGTGCCAGCAGTACGAGTTATGGCAATCAGCCCCAGCATTTT.